These T cell receptor beta chains were read from a single sample in a study of CD8 T cells in Susac syndrome. From the immunoSEQ multiplex PCR reads, TCRdb called clonotypes with MiXCR, one entry per CDR3 protein. Of about 180,000 distinct CDR3 sequences listed, approximately 94% are singletons. Sequenced material: CD4+ T cells from PBMCs. Receptors originate from a human donor with multiple sclerosis. The CDR3 runs from the conserved cysteine through the conserved F or W. D genes are given only for firm matches. Part of the rows lack a size; the others show once, few, many or a class for expanded clones.

J gene | CDR3 length | V gene | D gene | clone size | CDR3 DNA | CDR3 protein
TRBJ1-1 | 13 | TRBV12-3/TRBV12-4 | TRBD1 | NA | TGTGCCAGCATCGGACAGGGGAACACTGAAGCTTTCTTT | CASIGQGNTEAFF
TRBJ1-1 | 13 | TRBV6-1 | NA | NA | TGTGCCAGCAGTGTGAAGGCGAACACTGAAGCTTTCTTT | CASSVKANTEAFF
TRBJ1-6 | 15 | TRBV9 | NA | once | TGTGCCAGCAGCGTAGCGGAGACAGCGTATTCACCCCTCCACTTT | CASSVAETAYSPLHF
TRBJ2-3 | 16 | TRBV27 | TRBD2 | NA | TGTGCCAGCAACGATTGGGGGGCTAGCGGGGGTCTTACGCAGTATTTT | CASNDWGASGGLTQYF
TRBJ1-6 | 14 | TRBV20-1 | TRBD1 | NA | TGCAGTGCTGGAGGAGGGGGCGGTAATTCACCCCTCCACTTT | CSAGGGGGNSPLHF
TRBJ2-5 | 16 | TRBV15 | NA | NA | TGTGCCACCAGCAGAGACCCGTTTTTGCTGCAAGAGACCCAGTACTTC | CATSRDPFLLQETQYF
TRBJ2-4 | 15 | TRBV29-1 | NA | NA | TGCAGCGTTGTCTTGACGTCGGGAGCCAAAAACATTCAGTACTTC | CSVVLTSGAKNIQYF
TRBJ2-2 | 15 | TRBV9 | NA | NA | TGTGCCAGCAGCCCGACGTTCGTGGTGTCCGGGGAGCTGTTTTTT | CASSPTFVVSGELFF
TRBJ2-3 | 15 | TRBV29-1 | NA | NA | TGCAGCGTTGAAAGGAGCGGCGCCACCACAGATACGCAGTATTTT | CSVERSGATTDTQYF
TRBJ2-7 | 14 | TRBV27 | NA | NA | TGTGCCAGCAGTCCCCGACTAGGGGGCTACGAGCAGTACTTC | CASSPRLGGYEQYF
TRBJ2-6 | 18 | TRBV11-2 | TRBD1 | NA | TGTGCCAGCAGCGGTTACGCCGGGACAGGGTCTGGGGCCAACGTCCTGACTTTC | CASSGYAGTGSGANVLTF
TRBJ1-4 | 14 | TRBV15 | NA | NA | TGTGCCACCAGCGGCGGGATTGCTAGGGAAAAACTGTTTTTT | CATSGGIAREKLFF
TRBJ1-6 | 12 | TRBV6-5 | NA | NA | TGTGCCAGCAGCCCGGGCCTAACCCTCCTCCACTTT | CASSPGLTLLHF
TRBJ2-7 | 8 | TRBV5-7 | NA | NA | TGTGCCAGCAGCTTGCTTCACTTC | CASSLLHF
TRBJ2-5 | 13 | TRBV2 | NA | NA | TGTGCCAGCAGTGGCTTAGACCAAGAGACCCAGTACTTC | CASSGLDQETQYF
TRBJ2-7 | 11 | TRBV7-2 | NA | NA | TGTGCCAGCAGCAATGCTGGGGGGTTTGACTTC | CASSNAGGFDF
TRBJ1-6 | 13 | TRBV6-5 | NA | NA | TGTGCCAGCAGTTACTTGAGCAGTTCACCCCTCCACTTT | CASSYLSSSPLHF
TRBJ1-5 | 15 | TRBV29-1 | TRBD1 | NA | TGCAGCGCCGGGCCCGGACAGGATAGCAATCAGCCCCAGCATTTT | CSAGPGQDSNQPQHF
TRBJ2-5 | 15 | TRBV7-7 | TRBD2 | NA | TGTGCCAGCAGCAAAACCGGGACTAGGGACGAGACCCAGTACTTC | CASSKTGTRDETQYF
TRBJ2-7 | 12 | TRBV13 | TRBD1 | NA | TGTGCCAGCAGCATCCGGGACAGGGAGCAGTACTTC | CASSIRDREQYF
TRBJ2-3 | 15 | TRBV20-1 | TRBD2 | NA | TGCAGTGCTAGACACCCGGGACTAGCGTTAGATACGCAGTATTTT | CSARHPGLALDTQYF
TRBJ2-7 | 13 | TRBV27 | NA | once | TGTGCCAGCGGGAGTTCATTTGGATACGAGCAGTACTTC | CASGSSFGYEQYF
TRBJ1-1 | 15 | TRBV3-1 | NA | once | TGTGCCAGCAGCCAAGACTGGAGGGCTGCCACTGAAGCTTTCTTT | CASSQDWRAATEAFF
TRBJ2-3 | 14 | TRBV12-3/TRBV12-4 | NA | NA | TGTGCCAGCAGTTTTGGGGGGTTCACAGATACGCAGTATTTT | CASSFGGFTDTQYF
TRBJ2-3 | 16 | TRBV3-1 | TRBD2 | NA | TGTGCCAGCAGCCTTCGACGGGGGGGCGAGGGAGATACGCAGTATTTT | CASSLRRGGEGDTQYF
TRBJ2-3 | 13 | TRBV30 | NA | NA | TGTGCCTGGAGTGACTATGGGGCAGATACGCAGTATTTT | CAWSDYGADTQYF
TRBJ2-1 | 16 | TRBV5-1 | NA | NA | TGCGCCAGCAGCGGACGGACCGTCAGCTCCTACAATGAGCAGTTCTTC | CASSGRTVSSYNEQFF
TRBJ1-5 | 13 | TRBV30 | NA | NA | TGTGCCTGGAGTCCCCAAAGCAATCAGCCCCAGCATTTT | CAWSPQSNQPQHF
TRBJ2-7 | 15 | TRBV6-5 | TRBD1 | once | TGTGCCAGCAGTTACTCGAGGGACAGGGCCTACGAGCAGTACTTC | CASSYSRDRAYEQYF
TRBJ2-3 | 16 | TRBV3-1 | NA | NA | TGTGCCAGCAGCCAAGTTCTAGCCGCTAGCACAGATACGCAGTATTTT | CASSQVLAASTDTQYF
TRBJ2-2 | 16 | TRBV18 | NA | NA | TGTGCCAGCTCACTATCCGGGACGGTAAACACCGGGGAGCTGTTTTTT | CASSLSGTVNTGELFF
TRBJ1-1 | 15 | TRBV30 | TRBD1 | NA | TGTGCCTGGAGTGTAGTCGGGACAGTCAACACTGAAGCTTTCTTT | CAWSVVGTVNTEAFF
TRBJ2-7 | 12 | TRBV29-1 | TRBD2 | NA | TGCAGCGTTGCACGGGGGACTAACGAGCAGTACTTC | CSVARGTNEQYF
TRBJ1-5 | 12 | TRBV3-1 | TRBD1 | NA | TGTGCCAGCAGCCTGGGGACAGGGCCCCAGCATTTT | CASSLGTGPQHF
TRBJ1-5 | 13 | TRBV30 | NA | NA | TGTGCCTGGAGTGTACAGACCGATCAGCCCCAGCATTTT | CAWSVQTDQPQHF
TRBJ1-2 | 16 | TRBV7-9 | NA | NA | TGTGCCAGCAGCTTAGCGAGTGGCGGGACGAACTATGGCTACACCTTC | CASSLASGGTNYGYTF
TRBJ2-1 | 15 | TRBV7-3 | NA | NA | TGTGCCAGCAGCTTACGTTCCACTAGTTTTGATGAGCAGTTCTTC | CASSLRSTSFDEQFF
TRBJ2-5 | 14 | TRBV23-1 | NA | NA | TGCGCCAGCAATCCCCGGGGAGGTTTGGAGACCCAGTACTTC | CASNPRGGLETQYF
TRBJ1-2 | 14 | TRBV30 | NA | NA | TGTGCCTGGAGTTTAACGGGCATTCGGGATGGCTACACCTTC | CAWSLTGIRDGYTF
TRBJ1-2 | 16 | TRBV20-1 | NA | once | TGCAGTGCTAGAGATCCAGGGTGGGTGGGAAACTATGGCTACACCTTC | CSARDPGWVGNYGYTF
TRBJ2-1 | 11 | TRBV30 | NA | NA | TGTGCCTGGAGTGTACAGGGCTTCGGTTTCTTC | CAWSVQGFGFF
TRBJ2-3 | 14 | TRBV5-1 | NA | once | TGCGCCAGCAGCTTGAGGGAGGCTCCAGATACGCAGTATTTT | CASSLREAPDTQYF
TRBJ2-5 | 14 | TRBV28 | NA | once | TGTGCCAGCAGTCGAGGCGGGGGCGCGAAGACCCAGTACTTC | CASSRGGGAKTQYF
TRBJ1-4 | 14 | TRBV15 | NA | NA | TGTGCCACCAGTTTACCGGGACGAGAGGAAAAACTGTTTTTT | CATSLPGREEKLFF
TRBJ2-7 | 17 | TRBV13 | TRBD1 | NA | TGTGCCAGCAGCTCCCACCCCCCGGGACAGGGGCCCTACGAGCAGTACTTC | CASSSHPPGQGPYEQYF
TRBJ2-3 | 16 | TRBV9 | TRBD1 | NA | TGTGCCAGCAGCGTAATGGGACAGGTTATCACAGATACGCAGTATTTT | CASSVMGQVITDTQYF
TRBJ1-1 | 16 | TRBV29-1 | NA | NA | TGCAGCGTTGAAGACACAGTGGGCCTCCAGAACACTGAAGCTTTCTTT | CSVEDTVGLQNTEAFF
TRBJ2-7 | 15 | TRBV11-3 | TRBD2 | NA | TGTGCCAGCAGCCCTACTAGCGGGGTGATCTACGAGCAGTACTTC | CASSPTSGVIYEQYF